Below, one TCR beta chain is given with its context. The data stem from a study of blood T cell repertoires in COVID-19. V dropped 1 base and J dropped 3 bases, with 7 bases sitting between them. The CDR3 sequence is 14 residues long. In germline, CDR1 is SGDLS, CDR2 YYNGEE. Clones were sequenced by immunoSEQ multiplex PCR, and TCRdb holds only the in-frame ones, with some missing. The sample holds 100,000 to 150,000 clones, around 81% seen once. Sequenced: peripheral blood. This TCR was sampled from a woman aged 45-60 years with acute or convalescent COVID-19. The chain couples TRBV9 to TRBJ2-2; D remains ambiguous. The DNA of the CDR3 is TGTGCCAGCAGCGTATTTGGAGACACCGGGGAGCTGTTTTTT. Protein: CASSVFGDTGELFF.